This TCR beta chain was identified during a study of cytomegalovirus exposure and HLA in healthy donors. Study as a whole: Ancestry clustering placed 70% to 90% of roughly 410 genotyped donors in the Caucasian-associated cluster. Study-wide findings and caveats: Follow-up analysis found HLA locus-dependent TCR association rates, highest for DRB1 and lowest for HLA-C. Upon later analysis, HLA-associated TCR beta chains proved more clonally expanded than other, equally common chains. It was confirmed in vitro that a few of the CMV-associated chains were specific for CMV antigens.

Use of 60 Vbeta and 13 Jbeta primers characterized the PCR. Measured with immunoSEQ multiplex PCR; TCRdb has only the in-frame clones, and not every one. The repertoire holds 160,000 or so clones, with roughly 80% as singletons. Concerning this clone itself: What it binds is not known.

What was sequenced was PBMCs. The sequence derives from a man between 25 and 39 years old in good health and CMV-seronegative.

The CDR3 here is CASSQWGGDTEAFF. The CDR3 DNA reads as TGTGCCAGCAGTCAGTGGGGGGGGGACACTGAAGCTTTCTTT. This chain joins TRBV7-9 and TRBJ1-1; maybe TRBD1 (5 bases). Per germline, CDR1 SEHNR and CDR2 FQNEAQ (reference sequence). Trimming pared 6 bases from V and 3 bases from J, leaving 14 bases between. This CDR3 is 14 amino acids long. Using reference TRBV7-9 and TRBJ1-1 for the parts outside the CDR3, the full variable domain is DTGVSQNPRHKITKRGQNVTFRCDPISEHNRLYWYRQTLGQGPEFLTYFQNEAQLEKSRLLSDRFSAERPKGSFSTLEIQRTEQGDSAMYLCASSQWGGDTEAFFGQGTRLTVV.